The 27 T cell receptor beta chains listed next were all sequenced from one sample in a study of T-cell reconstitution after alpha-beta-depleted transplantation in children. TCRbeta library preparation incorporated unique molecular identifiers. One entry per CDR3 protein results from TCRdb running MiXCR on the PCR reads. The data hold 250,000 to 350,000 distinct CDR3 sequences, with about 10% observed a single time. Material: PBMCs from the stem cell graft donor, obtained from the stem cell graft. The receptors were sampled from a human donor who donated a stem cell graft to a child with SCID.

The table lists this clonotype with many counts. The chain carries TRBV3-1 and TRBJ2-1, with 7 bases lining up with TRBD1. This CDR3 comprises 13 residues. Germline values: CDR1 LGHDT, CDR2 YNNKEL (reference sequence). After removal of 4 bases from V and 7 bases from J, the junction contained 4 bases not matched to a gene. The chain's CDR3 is CASSPWTGNEQFF. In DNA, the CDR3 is TGTGCCAGCAGCCCCTGGACAGGTAATGAGCAGTTCTTC.

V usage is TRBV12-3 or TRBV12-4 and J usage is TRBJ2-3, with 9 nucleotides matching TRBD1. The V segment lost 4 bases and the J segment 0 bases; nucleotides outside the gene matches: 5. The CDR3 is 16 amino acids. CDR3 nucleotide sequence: TGTGCCAGCAGTTCCCCGGGACAGGGAAGCACAGATACGCAGTATTTT. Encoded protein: CASSSPGQGSTDTQYF.

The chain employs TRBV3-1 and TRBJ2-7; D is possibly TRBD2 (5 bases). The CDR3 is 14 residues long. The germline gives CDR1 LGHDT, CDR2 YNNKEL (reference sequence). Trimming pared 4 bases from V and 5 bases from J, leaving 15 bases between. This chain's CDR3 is CASSLRGLGDEQYF. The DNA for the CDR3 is TGTGCCAGCAGCCTAAGAGGGCTAGGCGACGAGCAGTACTTC.

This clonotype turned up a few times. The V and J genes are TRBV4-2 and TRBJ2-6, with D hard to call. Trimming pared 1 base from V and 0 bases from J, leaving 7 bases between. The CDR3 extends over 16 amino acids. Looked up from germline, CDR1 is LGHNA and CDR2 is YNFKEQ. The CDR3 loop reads CASSQASVSGANVLTF. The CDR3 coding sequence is TGTGCCAGCAGCCAAGCCTCCGTCTCTGGGGCCAACGTCCTGACTTTC.

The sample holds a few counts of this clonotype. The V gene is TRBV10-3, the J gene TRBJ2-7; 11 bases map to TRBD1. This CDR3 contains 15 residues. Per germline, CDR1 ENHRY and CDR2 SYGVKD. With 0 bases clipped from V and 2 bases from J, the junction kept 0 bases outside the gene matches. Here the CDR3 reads CAISESGQGAYEQYF. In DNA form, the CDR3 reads TGTGCCATCAGTGAGTCGGGACAGGGGGCCTACGAGCAGTACTTC.

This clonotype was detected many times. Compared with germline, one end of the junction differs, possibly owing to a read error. The CDR3 coding sequence is TGTGCTAGCAGCATGGGACAACCCACAGATACGCAGTATTTT. Amino acids: CASSMGQPTDTQYF. The chain has TRBV7-7 and TRBJ2-3, with D possibly being TRBD1 (6 bases). The CDR3 sequence is 14 residues long. From germline, CDR1 is SSHAT and CDR2 FNYEAQ (reference sequence).

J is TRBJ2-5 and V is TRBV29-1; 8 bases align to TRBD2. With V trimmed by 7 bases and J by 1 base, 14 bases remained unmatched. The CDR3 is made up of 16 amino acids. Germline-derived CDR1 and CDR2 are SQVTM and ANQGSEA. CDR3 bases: TGCAGCGCTCGGGGAGGGAGCGGGGGCCTCCAAGAGACCCAGTACTTC. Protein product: CSARGGSGGLQETQYF.

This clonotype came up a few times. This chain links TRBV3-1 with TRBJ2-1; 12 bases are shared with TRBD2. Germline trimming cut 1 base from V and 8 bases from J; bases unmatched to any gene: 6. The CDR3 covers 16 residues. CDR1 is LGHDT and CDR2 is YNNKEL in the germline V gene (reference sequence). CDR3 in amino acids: CASSQAASGGGYEQFF. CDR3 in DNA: TGTGCCAGCAGCCAAGCCGCTAGCGGGGGGGGGTATGAGCAGTTCTTC.

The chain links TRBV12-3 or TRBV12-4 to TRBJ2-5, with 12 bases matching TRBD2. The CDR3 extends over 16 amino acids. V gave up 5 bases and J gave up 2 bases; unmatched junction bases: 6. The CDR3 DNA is TGTGCCAGCAGTCCACTAGCGGGGGGCTATCAAGAGACCCAGTACTTC. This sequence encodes CASSPLAGGYQETQYF.

The chain's CDR3 is CASSGWDRGNTEAFF. In DNA form, the CDR3 reads TGCGCCAGCAGCGGATGGGACAGGGGGAACACTGAAGCTTTCTTT. The chain employs TRBV5-1 and TRBJ1-1, with 10 bases identical to TRBD1. The J segment lost 1 base and the V segment lost 4 bases, leaving 4 bases of the junction unmatched. Germline V gene lookup returns CDR1 SGHRS and CDR2 YFSETQ. CDR3 length equals 15 residues. Full variable domain (remainder filled in from reference TRBV5-1 and TRBJ1-1): KAGVTQTPRYLIKTRGQQVTLSCSPISGHRSVSWYQQTPGQGLQFLFEYFSETQRNKGNFPGRFSGRQFSNSRSEMNVSTLELGDSALYLCASSGWDRGNTEAFFGQGTRLTVV.

The CDR3 DNA reads TGCAGTGCTAGTGCGGCTAGCGGGGGCAATGAGCAGTTCTTC. The encoded protein is CSASAASGGNEQFF. V gene TRBV20-1 combines with J gene TRBJ2-1; 10 nucleotides line up with TRBD2. The V segment lost 3 bases and the J segment 6 bases; nucleotides outside the gene matches: 5. CDR1 and CDR2 from the germline V gene are DFQATT and SNEGSKA (reference sequence). The CDR3 spans 14 residues.

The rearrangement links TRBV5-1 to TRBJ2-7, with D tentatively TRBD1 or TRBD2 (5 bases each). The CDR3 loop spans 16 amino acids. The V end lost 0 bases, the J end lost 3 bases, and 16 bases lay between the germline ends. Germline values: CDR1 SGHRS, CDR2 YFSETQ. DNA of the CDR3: TGCGCCAGCAGCTTGGCCGGGGCTGGGGAGATCTACGAGCAGTACTTC. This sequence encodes CASSLAGAGEIYEQYF.

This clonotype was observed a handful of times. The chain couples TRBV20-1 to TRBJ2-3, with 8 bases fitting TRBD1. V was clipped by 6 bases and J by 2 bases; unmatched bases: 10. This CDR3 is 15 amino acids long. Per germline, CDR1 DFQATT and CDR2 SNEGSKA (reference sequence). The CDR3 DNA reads TGCAGTGCCGGACTCGGACAGGGCAACACAGATACGCAGTATTTT. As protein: CSAGLGQGNTDTQYF.

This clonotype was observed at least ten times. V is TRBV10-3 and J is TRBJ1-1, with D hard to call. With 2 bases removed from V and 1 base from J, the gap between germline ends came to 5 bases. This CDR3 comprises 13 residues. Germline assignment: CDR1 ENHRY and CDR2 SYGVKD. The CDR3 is CAISERANTEAFF. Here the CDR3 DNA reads TGTGCCATCAGTGAGCGGGCGAACACTGAAGCTTTCTTT.

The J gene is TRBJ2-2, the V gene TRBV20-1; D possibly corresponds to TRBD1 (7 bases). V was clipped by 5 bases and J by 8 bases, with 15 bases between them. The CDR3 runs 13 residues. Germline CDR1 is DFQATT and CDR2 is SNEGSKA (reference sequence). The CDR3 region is CSARRDSKGELFF. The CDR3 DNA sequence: TGCAGTGCTCGGAGGGACAGCAAGGGGGAGCTGTTTTTT.

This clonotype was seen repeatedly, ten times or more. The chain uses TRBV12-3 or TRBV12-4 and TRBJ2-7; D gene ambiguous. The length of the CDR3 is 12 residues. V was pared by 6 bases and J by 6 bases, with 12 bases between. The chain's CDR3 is CASSPTWTEQYF. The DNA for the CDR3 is TGTGCCAGCAGCCCTACATGGACCGAGCAGTACTTC.

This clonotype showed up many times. CDR3 residues: CASSTGAGTEAFF. DNA for the CDR3: TGCGCCAGCAGCACCGGGGCGGGCACTGAAGCTTTCTTT. V gene TRBV5-1 combines with J gene TRBJ1-1, with D perhaps matching TRBD1 (5 bases). The V gene lost 4 bases and the J gene lost 4 bases, with 11 bases spanning the gap. Germline values: CDR1 SGHRS, CDR2 YFSETQ. The CDR3 consists of 13 residues.

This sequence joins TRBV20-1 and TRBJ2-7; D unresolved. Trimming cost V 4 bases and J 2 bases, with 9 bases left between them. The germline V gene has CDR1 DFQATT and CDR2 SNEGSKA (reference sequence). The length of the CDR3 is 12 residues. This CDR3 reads CSAIPDPYEQYF. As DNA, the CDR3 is TGCAGTGCTATCCCTGACCCCTACGAGCAGTACTTC.

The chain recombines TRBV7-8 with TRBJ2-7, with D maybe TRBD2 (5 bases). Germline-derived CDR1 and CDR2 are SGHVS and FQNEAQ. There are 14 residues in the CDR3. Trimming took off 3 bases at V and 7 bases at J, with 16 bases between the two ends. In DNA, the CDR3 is TGTGCCAGCAGCTTGTTACGGGGAAACGGTGAGCAGTACTTC. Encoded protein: CASSLLRGNGEQYF.

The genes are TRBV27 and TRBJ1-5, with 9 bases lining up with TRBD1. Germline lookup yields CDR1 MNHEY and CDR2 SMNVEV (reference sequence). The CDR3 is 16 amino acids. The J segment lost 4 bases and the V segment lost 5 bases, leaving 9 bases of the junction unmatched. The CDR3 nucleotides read TGTGCCAGCAGTCCGATGACAGGGGGGGGAAATCAGCCCCAGCATTTT. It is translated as CASSPMTGGGNQPQHF.

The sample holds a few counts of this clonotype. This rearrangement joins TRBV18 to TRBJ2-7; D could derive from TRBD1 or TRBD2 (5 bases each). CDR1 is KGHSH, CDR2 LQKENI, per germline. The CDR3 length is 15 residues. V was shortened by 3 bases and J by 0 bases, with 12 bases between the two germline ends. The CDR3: CASSPGTQSSYEQYF. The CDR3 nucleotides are TGTGCCAGCTCACCGGGGACGCAAAGCTCCTACGAGCAGTACTTC.

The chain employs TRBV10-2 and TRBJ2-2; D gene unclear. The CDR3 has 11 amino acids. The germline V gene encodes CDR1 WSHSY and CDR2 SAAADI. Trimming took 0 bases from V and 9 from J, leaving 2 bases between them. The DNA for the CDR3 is TGCGCCAGCAGTGAGTCGCGGGAGCTGTTTTTT. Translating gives CASSESRELFF.

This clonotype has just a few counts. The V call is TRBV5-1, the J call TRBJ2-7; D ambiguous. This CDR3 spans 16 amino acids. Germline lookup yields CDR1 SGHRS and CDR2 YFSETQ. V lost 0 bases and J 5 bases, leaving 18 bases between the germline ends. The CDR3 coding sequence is TGCGCCAGCAGCTTGGGGCGACGAATTGGCGACGACGAGCAGTACTTC. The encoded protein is CASSLGRRIGDDEQYF. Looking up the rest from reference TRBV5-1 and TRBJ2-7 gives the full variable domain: KAGVTQTPRYLIKTRGQQVTLSCSPISGHRSVSWYQQTPGQGLQFLFEYFSETQRNKGNFPGRFSGRQFSNSRSEMNVSTLELGDSALYLCASSLGRRIGDDEQYFGPGTRLTVT.

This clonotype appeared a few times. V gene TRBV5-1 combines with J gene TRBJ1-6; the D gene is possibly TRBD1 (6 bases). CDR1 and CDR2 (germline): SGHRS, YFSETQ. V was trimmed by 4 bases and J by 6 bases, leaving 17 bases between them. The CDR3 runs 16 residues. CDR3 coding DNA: TGCGCCAGCAGCGCGACCGACAGGATCAGTAATTCACCCCTCCACTTT. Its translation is CASSATDRISNSPLHF.

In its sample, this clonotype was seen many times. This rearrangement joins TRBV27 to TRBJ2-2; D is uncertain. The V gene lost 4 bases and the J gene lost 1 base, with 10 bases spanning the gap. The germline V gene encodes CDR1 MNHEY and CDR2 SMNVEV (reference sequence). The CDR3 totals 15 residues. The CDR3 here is CASSWRQENTGELFF. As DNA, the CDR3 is TGTGCCAGCAGTTGGCGGCAGGAGAACACCGGGGAGCTGTTTTTT.

Here the CDR3 reads CASSLVGLADTYEQYF. The CDR3, as DNA: TGCGCCAGCAGCTTGGTGGGACTAGCGGATACCTACGAGCAGTACTTC. The genes are TRBV5-1 and TRBJ2-7, with 11 nucleotides matching TRBD2. The CDR3 totals 16 residues. Losses at the gene ends were 0 bases for V and 2 bases for J; bases not matched to a gene: 4. Germline V lookup: CDR1 SGHRS, CDR2 YFSETQ.

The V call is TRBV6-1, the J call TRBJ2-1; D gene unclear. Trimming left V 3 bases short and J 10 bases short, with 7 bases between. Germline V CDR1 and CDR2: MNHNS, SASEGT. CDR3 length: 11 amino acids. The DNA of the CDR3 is TGTGCCAGCAGTGAGGCCGGAGAGCAGTTCTTC. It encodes CASSEAGEQFF.